Sequencing of this T cell receptor (beta chain) was carried out in a study of T cell responses to AZD1222 COVID-19 vaccine. Findings and limits, study-wide: No repertoire was sampled before or during the peak T cell response, only after it.

Using immunoSEQ multiplex PCR, the repertoire was profiled, and TCRdb retains in-frame clones only, with some absent. Of about 190,000 clones listed, over 70% are singletons. As regards this clone: Its antigen is unidentified.

This CDR3 spans 16 amino acids. Trimming cost V 1 base and J 2 bases; bases outside gene matches: 7. CDR1 and CDR2 from the germline V gene are SGHTA and FQGNSA. The chain employs TRBV7-2 and TRBJ2-7; 8 positions match TRBD2. Sequencing was performed on peripheral blood, taken on day 0 of MenACWY control vaccination. The clonotype originates from an adult in good health. The DNA for the CDR3 is TGTGCCAGCAGCTTAGAGTCGGCGGGGGGAACCTACGAGCAGTACTTC. Its protein product is CASSLESAGGTYEQYF.